The 17 T cell receptor beta chains given below trace back to one sample, sequenced in a study of radiotherapy plus CTLA-4 blockade in lung cancer (dated by TCRdb to the late 2010s). Libraries were made using the immunoSEQ multiplex PCR assay. What TCRdb holds here is the immuneACCESS table cut down to in-frame rearrangements. Part of the clones is not present; checked against another copy, under half of the missing clones reflect an unresolved V gene, and the others are unexplained. This sample is represented by roughly 98,000 clones; around 81% of them were singletons. In total, the top ten clones hold more than 12% of the sample. Sequenced material: peripheral blood, taken from a patient treated with radiotherapy plus ipilimumab. All receptors come from a human donor with non-small cell lung cancer that progressed on radiotherapy plus ipilimumab.

This sequence joins TRBV28 and TRBJ2-5; D is ambiguous. Trimming left V 5 bases short and J 7 bases short, with 17 bases between. CDR1 is MDHEN, CDR2 SYDVKM, per germline. The CDR3 has 14 residues. The CDR3 is CASSPYLVPGTQYF. CDR3 in DNA: TGTGCCAGCAGTCCCTACCTAGTCCCTGGGACCCAGTACTTC.

The chain combines TRBV28 with TRBJ1-2; TRBD1 might be the D (6 bases). The V and J ends lost 6 bases and 0 bases respectively, with 14 bases between them. This CDR3 region has 15 residues. Germline CDR1 reads MDHEN; CDR2 reads SYDVKM. CDR3 residues: CASRLTGPTNYGYTF. The CDR3 DNA reads TGTGCCAGCAGGTTGACAGGACCTACTAACTATGGCTACACCTTC.

The chain links TRBV30 to TRBJ1-6, with D unclear. CDR1 GTSNPN and CDR2 SVGIG come from the germline V gene (reference sequence). This CDR3 contains 14 residues. Trimming took off 1 base at V and 7 bases at J, with 11 bases between the two ends. As DNA, the CDR3 is TGTGCCTGGAGTGAGCCGAGAAAGAATTCACCCCTCCACTTT. Amino acid sequence: CAWSEPRKNSPLHF. Complete variable domain (other parts from reference TRBV30 and TRBJ1-6): SQTIHQWPATLVQPVGSPLSLECTVEGTSNPNLYWYRQAAGRGLQLLFYSVGIGQISSEVPQNLSASRPQDRQFILSSKKLLLSDSGFYLCAWSEPRKNSPLHFGNGTRLTVT.

This clone came up a few times. The V call is TRBV7-2, the J call TRBJ2-1; 7 positions agree with TRBD1. The junction had 2 bases not matched to a gene; V was cut back by 4 bases and J by 5 bases. Per the germline V gene, CDR1 is SGHTA and CDR2 is FQGNSA. This CDR3 has 13 amino acids. Here the CDR3 reads CASSSTGNNEQFF. Written as DNA, the CDR3 is TGTGCCAGCAGCTCGACAGGGAACAATGAGCAGTTCTTC.

A few counts support this clone. This chain joins TRBV11-2 and TRBJ2-7; a weak D match, TRBD1 (5 bases). The V gene's germline CDR1 is SGHAT and CDR2 FQNNGV. The CDR3 has 15 residues. Trimming cost V 5 bases and J 2 bases, with 16 bases left between them. The CDR3 sequence is CASSPQGWPTYEQYF. In DNA, the CDR3 is TGTGCCAGCAGCCCCCAGGGTTGGCCAACCTACGAGCAGTACTTC.

The rearrangement uses TRBV5-3 and TRBJ1-1; 10 nucleotides agree with TRBD1. TRBV5-3 is an ORF for which the function is uncertain. V gave up 4 bases and J gave up 4 bases; unmatched junction bases: 13. There are 17 residues in the CDR3. DNA of the CDR3: TGTGCCAGAAGCATCCCCCGGGACAGGGGATGGATCACTGAAGCTTTCTTT. It translates to CARSIPRDRGWITEAFF.

The rearrangement uses TRBV7-8 and TRBJ2-7, with no clear D. In germline, CDR1 is SGHVS, CDR2 FQNEAQ. V lost 3 bases and J 0 bases, leaving 9 bases between the germline ends. The CDR3 extends over 14 amino acids. The CDR3 DNA sequence: TGTGCCAGCAGCTTCCCGGGCCACTCCTACGAGCAGTACTTC. This sequence encodes CASSFPGHSYEQYF.

The rearrangement links TRBV5-6 to TRBJ2-3, with D hard to call. Germline V lookup: CDR1 SGHDT, CDR2 YYEEEE. Trimming left V 1 base short and J 6 bases short, with 9 bases between. CDR3 length: 13 amino acids. The CDR3 DNA reads TGTGCCAGCAGCTTGATGTGGGCGGATACGCAGTATTTT. Amino acid sequence: CASSLMWADTQYF. The full variable domain, its missing parts supplied by reference TRBV5-6 and TRBJ2-3, is DAGVTQSPTHLIKTRGQQVTLRCSPKSGHDTVSWYQQALGQGPQFIFQYYEEEERQRGNFPDRFSGHQFPNYSSELNVNALLLGDSALYLCASSLMWADTQYFGPGTRLTVL.

This clone was picked up a small number of times. V gene TRBV6-5 combines with J gene TRBJ2-1; D may be TRBD1 (6 bases). Trimming shortened V by 2 bases and J by 4 bases, and 9 bases separated the two germline ends. Germline V CDR1 and CDR2: MNHEY, SVGAGI. This CDR3 has 14 residues. The CDR3 here is CASSYAGQYNEQFF. The DNA of the CDR3 is TGTGCCAGCAGTTACGCCGGACAGTACAATGAGCAGTTCTTC.

This clone was observed once. This chain uses TRBV15 with TRBJ2-5; D remains ambiguous. The CDR3 consists of 15 residues. Per germline, CDR1 LNHNV and CDR2 YYDKDF (reference sequence). V shed 0 bases and J shed 5 bases, with 13 bases lying between them. The CDR3 DNA is TGTGCCACCAGCAGAGATAACACTTTCGGGGAGACCCAGTACTTC. Its translation: CATSRDNTFGETQYF.

The chain has TRBV11-3 and TRBJ1-1, with D uncertain. This CDR3 comprises 14 residues. CDR1 and CDR2 (germline): SGHNT, YENEEA. V dropped 1 base and J dropped 1 base, with 7 bases sitting between them. As DNA, the CDR3 is TGTGCCAGCAGCTTAGGTCGGGAGAACACTGAAGCTTTCTTT. Protein sequence: CASSLGRENTEAFF.

This clone was seen once. The chain combines TRBV7-6 with TRBJ2-3; 11 bases agree with TRBD2. Germline lookup yields CDR1 SGHVS and CDR2 FNYEAQ. The V segment lost 2 bases and the J segment 1 base; nucleotides outside the gene matches: 8. The CDR3 length is 18 residues. The CDR3 region is CASSLNPLTSGGTDTQYF. The CDR3 nucleotides read TGTGCCAGCAGCTTAAACCCTCTGACTAGCGGGGGCACAGATACGCAGTATTTT.

The chain has TRBV30 and TRBJ2-1, with 7 bases that match TRBD1. This CDR3 has 14 amino acids. CDR1 GTSNPN and CDR2 SVGIG come from the germline V gene (reference sequence). Trimming cost V 3 bases and J 2 bases; bases outside gene matches: 4. CDR3 protein: CAWRLRGTYNEQFF. In DNA, the CDR3 is TGTGCCTGGAGACTCAGGGGGACCTACAATGAGCAGTTCTTC. Based on the CDR3 plus reference TRBV30 and TRBJ2-1, the full variable domain is SQTIHQWPATLVQPVGSPLSLECTVEGTSNPNLYWYRQAAGRGLQLLFYSVGIGQISSEVPQNLSASRPQDRQFILSSKKLLLSDSGFYLCAWRLRGTYNEQFFGPGTRLTVL.

The chain is built from TRBV5-1 and TRBJ2-5, with D possibly TRBD1 on 6 matching bases. The assigned J gene may be wrong: the sequence end matches TRBJ2-7 better. In germline, CDR1 is SGHRS, CDR2 YFSETQ. This CDR3 spans 15 amino acids. The CDR3 spells CASSLAEQGDYEQYF. The CDR3 DNA is TGCGCCAGCAGCTTGGCTGAACAGGGAGACTACGAGCAGTACTTC.

This rearrangement joins TRBV2 to TRBJ2-5; D not resolved. There are 13 residues in the CDR3. Germline-derived CDR1 and CDR2 are SNHLY and FYNNEI. The germline V and J ends were trimmed by 0 bases and 3 bases, with 5 bases remaining between them. This CDR3 is CASSEARKETQYF. The CDR3 DNA reads TGTGCCAGCAGTGAAGCGAGAAAAGAGACCCAGTACTTC. Complete variable domain (other parts from reference TRBV2 and TRBJ2-5): EPEVTQTPSHQVTQMGQEVILRCVPISNHLYFYWYRQILGQKVEFLVSFYNNEISEKSEIFDDQFSVERPDGSNFTLKIRSTKLEDSAMYFCASSEARKETQYFGPGTRLLVL.

This sequence joins TRBV30 and TRBJ1-2, with unresolved D. The CDR3 covers 12 residues. Germline loops: CDR1 GTSNPN, CDR2 SVGIG (reference sequence). The ends were cut back, 3 bases at V and 1 base at J, with 6 bases in the middle. The CDR3 DNA sequence: TGTGCCTGGAGGCGGGGTAACTATGGCTACACCTTC. It encodes CAWRRGNYGYTF. The full variable domain, rest sourced from reference TRBV30 and TRBJ1-2, is SQTIHQWPATLVQPVGSPLSLECTVEGTSNPNLYWYRQAAGRGLQLLFYSVGIGQISSEVPQNLSASRPQDRQFILSSKKLLLSDSGFYLCAWRRGNYGYTFGSGTRLTVV.

The chain links TRBV7-2 to TRBJ1-2; no clear D gene. V was pared by 0 bases and J by 8 bases, with 4 bases between. Germline CDR1 and CDR2: SGHTA and FQGNSA. The CDR3 length is 11 residues. DNA for the CDR3: TGTGCCAGCAGCTTAGCGCGGGGCTACACCTTC. Translating gives CASSLARGYTF. The entire variable domain, with the rest obtained from reference TRBV7-2 and TRBJ1-2, is as follows: GAGVSQSPSNKVTEKGKDVELRCDPISGHTALYWYRQSLGQGLEFLIYFQGNSAPDKSGLPSDRFSAERTGGSVSTLTIQRTQQEDSAVYLCASSLARGYTFGSGTRLTVV.